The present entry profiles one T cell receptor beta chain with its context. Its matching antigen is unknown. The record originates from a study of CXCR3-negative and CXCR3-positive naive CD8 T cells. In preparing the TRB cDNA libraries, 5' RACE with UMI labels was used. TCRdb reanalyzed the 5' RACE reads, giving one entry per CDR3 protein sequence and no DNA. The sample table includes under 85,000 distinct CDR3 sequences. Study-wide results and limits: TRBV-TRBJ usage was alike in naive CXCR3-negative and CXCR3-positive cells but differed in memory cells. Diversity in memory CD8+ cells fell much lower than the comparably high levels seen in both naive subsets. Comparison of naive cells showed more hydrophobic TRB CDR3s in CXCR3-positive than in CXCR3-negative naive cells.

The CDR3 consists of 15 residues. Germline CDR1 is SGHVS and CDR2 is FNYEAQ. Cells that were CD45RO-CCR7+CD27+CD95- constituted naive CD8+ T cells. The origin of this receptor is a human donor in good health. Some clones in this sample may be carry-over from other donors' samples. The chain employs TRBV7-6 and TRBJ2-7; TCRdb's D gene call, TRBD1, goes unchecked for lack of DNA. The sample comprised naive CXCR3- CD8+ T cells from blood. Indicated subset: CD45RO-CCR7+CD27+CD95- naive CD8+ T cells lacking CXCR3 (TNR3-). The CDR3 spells CASSLATGDLAEQYF.